The T cell receptor (beta chain) under discussion was sequenced for a study of cytomegalovirus exposure and HLA in healthy donors. Comment on this clone: Antigen: not known.

Trimming cost V 2 bases and J 7 bases; bases outside gene matches: 4. The CDR3 length is 14 residues. Per the germline V gene, CDR1 is KGHSH and CDR2 is LQKENI. This PCR relied on a set of 60 Vbeta primers and 13 Jbeta primers. Original methodology: The count from a later analysis was about 80 million unique TCR beta chains, 9.5 million to 11 million of them shared. Generated by immunoSEQ multiplex PCR, the TCRdb table keeps only in-frame clones and is missing some. Clone size and V and J calls were adopted from that table, with D and trimming inferred from the DNA. Here the sample spans around 92,000 clones, about four fifths being singletons. The study's findings and limits: An Asian-associated ancestry cluster reportedly showed fewer N-insertions than the roughly 670-donor mean in a later analysis.

The source material was PBMCs. The gene calls are TRBV18 and TRBJ1-4, with 7 nucleotides matching TRBD1. The TCR sequence derives from a human donor in good health. Here the CDR3 reads CASSPDRVVEKLFF. The CDR3 bases are TGTGCCAGCTCACCAGACAGGGTGGTTGAAAAACTGTTTTTT.